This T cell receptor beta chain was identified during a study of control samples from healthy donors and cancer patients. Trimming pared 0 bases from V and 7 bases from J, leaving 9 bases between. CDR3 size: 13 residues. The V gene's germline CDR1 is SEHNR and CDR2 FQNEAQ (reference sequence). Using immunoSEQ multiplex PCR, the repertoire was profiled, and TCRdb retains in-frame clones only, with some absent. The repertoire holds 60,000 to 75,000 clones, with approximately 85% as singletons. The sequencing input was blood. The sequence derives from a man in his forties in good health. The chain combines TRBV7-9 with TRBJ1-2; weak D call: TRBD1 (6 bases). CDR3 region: CASSLATQGGYTF. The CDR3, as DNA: TGTGCCAGCAGCTTAGCGACACAGGGTGGCTACACCTTC.